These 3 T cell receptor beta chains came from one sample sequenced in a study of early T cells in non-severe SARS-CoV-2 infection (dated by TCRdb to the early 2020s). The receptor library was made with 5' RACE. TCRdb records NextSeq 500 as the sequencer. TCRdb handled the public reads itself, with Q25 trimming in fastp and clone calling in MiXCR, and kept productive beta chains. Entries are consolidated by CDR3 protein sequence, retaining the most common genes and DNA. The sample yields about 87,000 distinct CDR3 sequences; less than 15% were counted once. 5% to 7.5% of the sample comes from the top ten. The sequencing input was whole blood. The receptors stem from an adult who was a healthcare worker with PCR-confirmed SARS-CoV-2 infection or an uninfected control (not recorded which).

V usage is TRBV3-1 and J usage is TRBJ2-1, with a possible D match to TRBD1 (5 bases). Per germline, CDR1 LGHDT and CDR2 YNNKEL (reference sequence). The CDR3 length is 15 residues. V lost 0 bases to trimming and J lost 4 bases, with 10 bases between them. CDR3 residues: CASSQDVGPYNEQFF. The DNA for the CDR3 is TGTGCCAGCAGCCAAGATGTGGGGCCATACAATGAGCAGTTCTTC.

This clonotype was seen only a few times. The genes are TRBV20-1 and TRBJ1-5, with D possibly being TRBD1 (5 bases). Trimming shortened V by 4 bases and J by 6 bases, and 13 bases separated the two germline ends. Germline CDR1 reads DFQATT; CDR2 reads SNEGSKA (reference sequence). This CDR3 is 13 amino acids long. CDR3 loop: CSAIAGWGQPQHF. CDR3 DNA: TGCAGTGCTATCGCAGGGTGGGGTCAGCCCCAGCATTTT.

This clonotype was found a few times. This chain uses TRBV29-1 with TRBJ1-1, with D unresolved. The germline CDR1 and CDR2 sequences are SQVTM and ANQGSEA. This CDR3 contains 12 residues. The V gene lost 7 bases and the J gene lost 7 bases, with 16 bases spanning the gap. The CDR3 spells CSAPIGPYEAFF. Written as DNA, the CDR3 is TGCAGCGCCCCGATAGGGCCGTATGAAGCTTTCTTT.